This T cell receptor beta chain was sequenced during a study of cytomegalovirus exposure and HLA in healthy donors. About the research overall: The study placed 70% to 85% of its approximately 400 genotyped donors in the Caucasian-associated ancestry cluster.

PCR amplification relied on 60 Vbeta primers (plus 13 Jbeta primers). Per the original data handling: A later analysis counted 80 million or so unique TCR beta chains, roughly 11 million shared. Sequencing used immunoSEQ multiplex PCR; TCRdb keeps in-frame clones, though not all of them. V, J and clone size reflect that table, while D and trimming were determined from the DNA. The sample contains some 160,000 clones, approximately 80% of which appear only once. With V trimmed by 3 bases and J by 7 bases, 11 bases remained unmatched. Germline lookup yields CDR1 SGHVS and CDR2 FNYEAQ. The CDR3 length is 16 residues. Regarding this clone: Antigen specificity is unknown.

Notes on the study in general: Testing in vitro showed three CMV-associated chains specific for CMV antigens.

The rearrangement joins TRBV7-6 to TRBJ1-2, with 10 bases lining up with TRBD1. The sequence was obtained from a woman in her thirties or forties in good health and CMV-seropositive. Sequencing input: PBMCs. Written as DNA, the CDR3 is TGTGCCAGCAGCTTTAGTCTTCCGGGACAGGGGTCTGGCTACACCTTC. Amino acids: CASSFSLPGQGSGYTF.